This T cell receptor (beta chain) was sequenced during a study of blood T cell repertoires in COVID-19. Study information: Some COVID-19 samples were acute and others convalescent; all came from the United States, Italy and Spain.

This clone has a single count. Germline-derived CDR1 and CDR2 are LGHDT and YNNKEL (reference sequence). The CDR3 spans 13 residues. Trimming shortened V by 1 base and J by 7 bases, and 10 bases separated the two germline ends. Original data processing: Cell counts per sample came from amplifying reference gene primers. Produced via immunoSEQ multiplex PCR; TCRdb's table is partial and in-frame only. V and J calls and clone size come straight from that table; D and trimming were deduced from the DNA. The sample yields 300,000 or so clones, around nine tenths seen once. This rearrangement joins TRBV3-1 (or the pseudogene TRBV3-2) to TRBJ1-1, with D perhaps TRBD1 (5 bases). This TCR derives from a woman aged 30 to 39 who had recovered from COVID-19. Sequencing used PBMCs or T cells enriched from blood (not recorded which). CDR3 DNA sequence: TGTGCCAGCAGCCAAGGCAGGGTTGGTGAAGCTTTCTTT. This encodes CASSQGRVGEAFF.